This entry lists 18 T cell receptor beta chains sequenced from one sample in a study of cytomegalovirus exposure and HLA in healthy donors. PCR was performed using 60 Vbeta and 13 Jbeta primers. Using immunoSEQ multiplex PCR, the repertoire was profiled, and TCRdb retains in-frame clones only, with some absent. The table lists about 120,000 clones. Specimen: PBMCs. These TCRs come from a young man in good health and CMV-seronegative.

Written as DNA, the CDR3 is TGTGCCAGCAGCTTGGTCCAAAACACGAAACTAAACTATGGCTACACCTTC. Protein product: CASSLVQNTKLNYGYTF. The rearrangement uses TRBV5-5 and TRBJ1-2, with D uncertain. CDR1 and CDR2 from the germline V gene are SGHKS and YYEKEE (reference sequence). The CDR3 contains 17 residues. The V gene lost 0 bases and the J gene lost 2 bases, with 17 bases spanning the gap.

This chain's CDR3 is CASSQVREETQYF. The CDR3 coding sequence is TGTGCCAGCAGCCAAGTGAGGGAAGAGACCCAGTACTTC. This chain connects TRBV2 to TRBJ2-5; D might be TRBD2 (5 bases). Germline values: CDR1 SNHLY, CDR2 FYNNEI. The length of the CDR3 is 13 residues. V shed 6 bases and J shed 3 bases, with 11 bases lying between them. Based on the CDR3 plus reference TRBV2 and TRBJ2-5, the full variable domain is EPEVTQTPSHQVTQMGQEVILRCVPISNHLYFYWYRQILGQKVEFLVSFYNNEISEKSEIFDDQFSVERPDGSNFTLKIRSTKLEDSAMYFCASSQVREETQYFGPGTRLLVL.

The CDR3 reads CASKSLSGGDNEQFF. In DNA, the CDR3 is TGCGCCAGCAAATCACTAAGCGGGGGCGACAATGAGCAGTTCTTC. The V and J genes are TRBV5-1 and TRBJ2-1; 8 bases fit TRBD2. Germline trimming cut 6 bases from V and 5 bases from J; bases unmatched to any gene: 10. Germline loops: CDR1 SGHRS, CDR2 YFSETQ. The CDR3 has 15 amino acids.

CDR3 bases: TGTGCCAGCAGCGTAGTAGGGTCTTTTGGGGGAGGGGTGAACGAGCAGTACTTC. It translates to CASSVVGSFGGGVNEQYF. The chain uses TRBV9 and TRBJ2-7; 7 nucleotides agree with TRBD2. Per germline, CDR1 SGDLS and CDR2 YYNGEE. The V gene end was trimmed by 0 bases and the J gene end by 5 bases; junction bases not matched to a gene: 17. This CDR3 is 18 amino acids long.

The chain has TRBV19 and TRBJ1-4, with 9 bases that match TRBD1. The ends lost 5 bases at V and 0 bases at J; junction bases unmatched: 4. The length of the CDR3 is 16 residues. CDR1 LNHDA and CDR2 SQIVND come from the germline V gene (reference sequence). The CDR3: CASSDRGLATNEKLFF. The CDR3 coding sequence is TGTGCCAGTAGTGACAGGGGGTTGGCAACTAATGAAAAACTGTTTTTT.

J is TRBJ1-1 and V is TRBV7-6; possibly TRBD1 for D (5 bases). V was pared by 5 bases and J by 0 bases, with 13 bases between. The CDR3 spans 15 residues. Per germline, CDR1 SGHVS and CDR2 FNYEAQ. CDR3 amino acids: CASSHRGDLNTEAFF. CDR3 DNA sequence: TGTGCCAGCAGCCATCGGGGGGACCTGAACACTGAAGCTTTCTTT.

This rearrangement joins TRBV18 to TRBJ2-1, with D perhaps matching TRBD1 (5 bases). Germline V CDR1 and CDR2: KGHSH, LQKENI. V lost 2 bases to trimming and J lost 6 bases, with 11 bases between them. This CDR3 is 14 amino acids long. DNA of the CDR3: TGTGCCAGCTCACCAAGGACACCTATCAATGAGCAGTTCTTC. Its translation: CASSPRTPINEQFF. Combining the CDR3 with reference TRBV18 and TRBJ2-1 gives the whole variable domain NAGVMQNPRHLVRRRGQEARLRCSPMKGHSHVYWYRQLPEEGLKFMVYLQKENIIDESGMPKERFSAEFPKEGPSILRIQQVVRGDSAAYFCASSPRTPINEQFFGPGTRLTVL.

This chain connects TRBV27 to TRBJ2-7, with a possible D match to TRBD1 (6 bases). This CDR3 contains 17 residues. The V end was cut by 6 bases, the J end by 3 bases, with 24 bases between. Germline values: CDR1 MNHEY, CDR2 SMNVEV (reference sequence). The CDR3 sequence is CASSLPTWTSRGYEQYF. CDR3 coding DNA: TGTGCCAGCAGCCTACCAACCTGGACTTCCAGGGGCTACGAGCAGTACTTC.

Concerning this clone itself: Lacking the conserved final phenylalanine or tryptophan, this CDR3 likely reflects a read error. The DNA is left out, because the CDR3 cannot be placed on it with certainty; the CDR3 is given as TCRdb lists it. This sequence joins TRBV6-5 and TRBJ2-7; the table's D call, TRBD1, has no DNA check behind it. The germline V gene encodes CDR1 MNHEY and CDR2 SVGAGI. The CDR3 region is 10 residues in length, termini included. This CDR3 reads CASSYPRDRA.

V gene TRBV6-1 combines with J gene TRBJ1-3, with 8 bases fitting TRBD1. V dropped 4 bases and J dropped 1; count of bases not matched to a gene: 9. This CDR3 has 17 residues. The germline V gene encodes CDR1 MNHNS and CDR2 SASEGT. CDR3 sequence: CASSGYRQGRSGNTIYF. DNA for the CDR3: TGTGCCAGCAGTGGATATCGACAGGGGAGGTCTGGAAACACCATATATTTT.

The J gene is TRBJ1-1, the V gene TRBV6-6; D unresolved. The length of the CDR3 is 14 residues. The V gene lost 0 bases and the J gene lost 1 base, with 6 bases spanning the gap. Germline V gene data show CDR1 as MNHNY and CDR2 as SVGAGI (reference sequence). The CDR3 is CASSYSRRNTEAFF. The CDR3 DNA reads as TGTGCCAGCAGTTACTCGAGGAGGAACACTGAAGCTTTCTTT.

J is TRBJ1-5 and V is TRBV19; 7 nucleotides line up with TRBD1. V lost 5 bases to trimming and J lost 0 bases; unmatched junction nucleotides: 7. The CDR3 spans 16 residues. Germline-derived CDR1 and CDR2 are LNHDA and SQIVND (reference sequence). The CDR3 DNA is TGTGCCAGTAGTCTCCCAGGGGGGTATAGCAATCAGCCCCAGCATTTT. Protein sequence: CASSLPGGYSNQPQHF.

In DNA form, the CDR3 reads TGTGCCTGGAGTCAACTAGGCTCCTATAATTCACCCCTCCACTTT. Its translation: CAWSQLGSYNSPLHF. The chain joins TRBV30 to TRBJ1-6; D ambiguous. This CDR3 is built from 15 residues. V dropped 2 bases and J dropped 0 bases, with 8 bases sitting between them. CDR1 GTSNPN and CDR2 SVGIG come from the germline V gene (reference sequence).

This chain connects TRBV5-1 to TRBJ2-6; TRBD2 agrees at 11 bases. Germline trimming cut 0 bases from V and 0 bases from J; bases unmatched to any gene: 5. CDR1 SGHRS and CDR2 YFSETQ come from the germline V gene. The CDR3 extends over 19 amino acids. The DNA for the CDR3 is TGCGCCAGCAGCTTGGCTAGCGGGGGGTCCCTCTCTGGGGCCAACGTCCTGACTTTC. Translated: CASSLASGGSLSGANVLTF.

Written as DNA, the CDR3 is TGTGCCAGCAGCTTAGGGGGGACTAGCTTGGTCCAGTTCTTC. It specifies CASSLGGTSLVQFF. This rearrangement joins TRBV11-2 to TRBJ2-1, with TRBD2 matching 9 bases. The CDR3 is made up of 14 amino acids. Germline-derived CDR1 and CDR2 are SGHAT and FQNNGV. J gave up 13 bases and V 1 base, and 8 bases lay outside the gene matches.

This chain uses TRBV19 with TRBJ1-6; TRBD1 matches 8 bases. From germline, CDR1 is LNHDA and CDR2 SQIVND (reference sequence). The CDR3 length is 16 residues. V was pared by 4 bases and J by 9 bases, with 11 bases of the junction left unmatched. This chain's CDR3 is CASSTLGQGIGSPLHF. The CDR3, as DNA: TGTGCCAGTAGTACCCTCGGACAGGGTATCGGTTCACCCCTCCACTTT.

This rearrangement joins TRBV4-1 to TRBJ1-6; D is undetermined. The ends were cut back, 1 base at V and 8 bases at J, with 15 bases in the middle. Germline-derived CDR1 and CDR2 are MGHRA and YSYEKL. The length of the CDR3 is 16 residues. The CDR3: CASSQGLWARHSPLHF. The CDR3, as DNA: TGCGCCAGCAGCCAAGGACTATGGGCTCGGCATTCACCCCTCCACTTT.

The CDR3 DNA reads TGTGCCAGCAGTTTGTTGGGGACAGGGGGCCTTCAGCCCCAGCATTTT. Translating gives CASSLLGTGGLQPQHF. The chain carries TRBV28 and TRBJ1-5; 12 bases agree with TRBD1. V was clipped by 3 bases and J by 6 bases; unmatched bases: 6. The CDR3 runs to 16 residues. Germline CDR1 MDHEN, CDR2 SYDVKM.